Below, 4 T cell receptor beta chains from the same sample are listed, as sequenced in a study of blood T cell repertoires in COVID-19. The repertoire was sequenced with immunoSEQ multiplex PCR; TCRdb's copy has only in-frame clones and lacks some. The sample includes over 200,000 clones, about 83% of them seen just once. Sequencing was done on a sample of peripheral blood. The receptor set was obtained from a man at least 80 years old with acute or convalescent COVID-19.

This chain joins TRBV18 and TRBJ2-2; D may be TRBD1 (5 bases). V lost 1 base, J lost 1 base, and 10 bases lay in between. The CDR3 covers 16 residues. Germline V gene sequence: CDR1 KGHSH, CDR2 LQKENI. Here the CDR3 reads CASSPQGAGNTGELFF. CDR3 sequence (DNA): TGTGCCAGCTCACCACAAGGGGCTGGGAACACCGGGGAGCTGTTTTTT.

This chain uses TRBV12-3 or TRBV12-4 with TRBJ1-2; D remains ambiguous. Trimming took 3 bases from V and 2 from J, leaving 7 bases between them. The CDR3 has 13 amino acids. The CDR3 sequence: CASSLGTNYGYTF. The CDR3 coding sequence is TGTGCCAGCAGTTTGGGCACCAACTATGGCTACACCTTC.

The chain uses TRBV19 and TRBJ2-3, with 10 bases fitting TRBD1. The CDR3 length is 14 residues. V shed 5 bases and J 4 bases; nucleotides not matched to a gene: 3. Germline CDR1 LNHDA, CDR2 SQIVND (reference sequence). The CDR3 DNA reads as TGTGCCAGTAGTTCCGGACAGGGGGCAGATACGCAGTATTTT. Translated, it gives CASSSGQGADTQYF.

In DNA form, the CDR3 reads TGTGCCAGCAGTTTTGAGAGGGCTGGCTACACCTTC. Translation gives CASSFERAGYTF. The chain has TRBV6-6 and TRBJ1-2; no reliable D call. V was clipped by 4 bases and J by 7 bases, with 10 bases between them. This CDR3 is built from 12 residues. Germline CDR1 MNHNY, CDR2 SVGAGI (reference sequence).